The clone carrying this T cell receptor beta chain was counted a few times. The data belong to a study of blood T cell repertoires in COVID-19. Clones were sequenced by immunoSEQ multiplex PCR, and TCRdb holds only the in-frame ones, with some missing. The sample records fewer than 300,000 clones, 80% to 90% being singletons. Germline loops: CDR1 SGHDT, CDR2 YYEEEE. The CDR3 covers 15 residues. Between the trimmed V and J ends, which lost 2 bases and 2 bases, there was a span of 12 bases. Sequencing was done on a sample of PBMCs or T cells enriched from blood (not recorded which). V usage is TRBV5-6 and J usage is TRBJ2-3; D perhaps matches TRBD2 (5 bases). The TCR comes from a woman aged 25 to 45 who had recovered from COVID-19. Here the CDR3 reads CASSFASGTTDTQYF. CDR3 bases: TGTGCCAGCAGCTTTGCCAGCGGCACCACAGATACGCAGTATTTT.